This TCR beta chain comes out of a study of blood T cell repertoires in COVID-19. As for the study in general: Italy, Spain and the United States were the sources of the convalescent and acute COVID-19 samples. PBMCs, B-cell-depleted T cells, or T cells provided the cDNA or gDNA that made up the material.

Authors' methods: Reference gene primer amplification yielded estimated nucleated cell counts. TCRdb's table, derived via immunoSEQ multiplex PCR, lists solely in-frame clones and lacks some. Clonal size and the V and J genes are those of that table, whereas D and trimming came from the DNA. The data contain about 140,000 clones, 75% to 85% of them singletons. This clone has a single count. Germline CDR1 reads SNHLY; CDR2 reads FYNNEI. CDR3 length equals 15 residues. V was shortened by 4 bases and J by 2 bases, with 12 bases between the two germline ends. The chain joins TRBV2 to TRBJ1-5; maybe TRBD1 (6 bases). The material sequenced was peripheral blood. The receptor's source is a man in his forties or fifties with acute or convalescent COVID-19. CDR3 sequence: CASSVQGVGNQPQHF. CDR3 bases: TGTGCCAGCAGTGTACAGGGTGTCGGCAATCAGCCCCAGCATTTT.